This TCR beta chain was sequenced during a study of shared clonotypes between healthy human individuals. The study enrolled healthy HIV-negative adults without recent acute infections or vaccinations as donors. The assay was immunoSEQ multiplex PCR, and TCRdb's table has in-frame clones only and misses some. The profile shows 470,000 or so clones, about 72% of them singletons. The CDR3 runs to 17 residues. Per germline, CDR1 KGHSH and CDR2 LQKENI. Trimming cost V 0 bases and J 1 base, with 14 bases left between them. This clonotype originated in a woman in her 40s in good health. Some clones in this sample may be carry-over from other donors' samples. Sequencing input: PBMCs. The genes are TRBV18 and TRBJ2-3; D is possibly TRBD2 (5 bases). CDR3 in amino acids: CASSPPGRGRGTDTQYF. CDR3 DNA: TGTGCCAGCTCACCACCGGGTAGAGGGCGGGGCACAGATACGCAGTATTTT.